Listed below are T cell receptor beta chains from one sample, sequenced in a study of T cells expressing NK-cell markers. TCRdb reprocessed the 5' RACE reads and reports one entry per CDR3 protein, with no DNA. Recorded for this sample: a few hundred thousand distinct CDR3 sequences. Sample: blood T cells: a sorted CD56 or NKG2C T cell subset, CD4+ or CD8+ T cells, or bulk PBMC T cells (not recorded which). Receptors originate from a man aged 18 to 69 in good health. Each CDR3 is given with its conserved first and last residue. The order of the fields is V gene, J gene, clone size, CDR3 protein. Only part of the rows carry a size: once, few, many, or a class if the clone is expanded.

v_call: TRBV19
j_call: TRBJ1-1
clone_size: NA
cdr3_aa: CASSTSPNTEAFF

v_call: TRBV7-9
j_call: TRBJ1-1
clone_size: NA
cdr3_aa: CASTQGAGARAFF

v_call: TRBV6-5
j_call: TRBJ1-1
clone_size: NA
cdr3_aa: CASSSGPRTEAFF

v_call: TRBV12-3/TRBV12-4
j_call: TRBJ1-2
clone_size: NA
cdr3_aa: CASSPTGQGLRGYTF

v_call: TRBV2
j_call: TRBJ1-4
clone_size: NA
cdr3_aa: CASSENGLGKLFF

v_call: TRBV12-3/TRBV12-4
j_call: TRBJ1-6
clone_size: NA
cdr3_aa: CASSLAGALHF

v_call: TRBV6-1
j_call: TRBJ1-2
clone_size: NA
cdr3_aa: CASTAGTGDTNYGYTF

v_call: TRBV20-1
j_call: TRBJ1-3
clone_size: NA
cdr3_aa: CSARYQNAGNTIYF

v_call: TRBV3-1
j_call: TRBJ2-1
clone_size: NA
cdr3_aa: CASSQDRGRAEQFF

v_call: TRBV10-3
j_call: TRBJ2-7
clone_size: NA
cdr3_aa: CATAHVEEDEQYF

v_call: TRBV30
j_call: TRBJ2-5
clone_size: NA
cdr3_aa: CAVGLGAIGETQYF

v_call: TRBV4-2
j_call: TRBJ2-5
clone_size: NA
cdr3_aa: CASSRETSRTETQYF

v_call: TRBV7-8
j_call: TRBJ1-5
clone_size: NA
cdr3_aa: CASSLGRAGIQPQHF

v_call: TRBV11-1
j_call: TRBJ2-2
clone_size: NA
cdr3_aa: CASSSTERGVGSVKNTGELFF

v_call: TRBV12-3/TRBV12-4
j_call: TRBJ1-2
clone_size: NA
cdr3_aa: CASSFYGPVSGYTF

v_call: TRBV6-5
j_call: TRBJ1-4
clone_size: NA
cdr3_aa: CASSNDRGGKLFF

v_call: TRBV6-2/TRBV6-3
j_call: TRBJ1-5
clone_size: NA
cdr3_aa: CASSFSTGLSNQPQHF

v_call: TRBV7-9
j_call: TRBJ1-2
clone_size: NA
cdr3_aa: CASSLDTGYGYTF

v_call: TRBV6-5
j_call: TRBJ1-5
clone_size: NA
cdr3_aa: CASGNFGPQHF

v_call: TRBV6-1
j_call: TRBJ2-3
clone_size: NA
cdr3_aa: CASSERTLLAGAPADTQYF

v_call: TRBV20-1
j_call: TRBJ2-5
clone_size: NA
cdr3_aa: CSAIDRGRAETQYF

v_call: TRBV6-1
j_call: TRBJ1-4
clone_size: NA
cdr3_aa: CASSPGQGSTNEKLFF

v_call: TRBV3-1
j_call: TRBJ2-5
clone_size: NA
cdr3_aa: CASSQYEGTENQYF

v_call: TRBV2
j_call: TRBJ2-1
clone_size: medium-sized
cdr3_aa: CASSELFASGINEQFF

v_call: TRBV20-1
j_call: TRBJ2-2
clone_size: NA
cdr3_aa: CSARDRGGHTNTGELFF

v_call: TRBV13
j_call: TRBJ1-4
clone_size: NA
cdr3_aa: CASSRTDQGYEKLFF

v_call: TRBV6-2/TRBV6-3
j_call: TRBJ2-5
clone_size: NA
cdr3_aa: CASSYGQGAGQETQYF

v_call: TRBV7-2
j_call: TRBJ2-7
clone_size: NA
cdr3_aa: CASSFTLDRTYEQYF

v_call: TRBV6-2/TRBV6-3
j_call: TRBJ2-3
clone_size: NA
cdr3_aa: CASSSHSGGAKDTQYF

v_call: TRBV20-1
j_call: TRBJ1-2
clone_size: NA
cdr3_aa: CSASSIRGDRASANYGYTF

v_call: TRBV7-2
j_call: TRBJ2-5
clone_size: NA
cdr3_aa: CASSSGLAGWETQYF

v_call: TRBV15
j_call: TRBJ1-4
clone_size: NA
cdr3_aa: CATSRDRSEGEKLFF

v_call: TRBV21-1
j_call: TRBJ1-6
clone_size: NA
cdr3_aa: CASSKWAGESYNSPLHF

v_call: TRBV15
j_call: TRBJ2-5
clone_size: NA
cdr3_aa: CATSRAGVETQYF

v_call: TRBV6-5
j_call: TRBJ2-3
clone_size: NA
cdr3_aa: CASSRAGRGSTDTQYF

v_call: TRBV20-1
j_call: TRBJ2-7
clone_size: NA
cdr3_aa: CSANDASSYEQYF

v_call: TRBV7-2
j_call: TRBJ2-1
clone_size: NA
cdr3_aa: CASSPEMGQAPYNEQFF

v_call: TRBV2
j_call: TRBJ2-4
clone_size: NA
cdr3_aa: CASSGSAGEGKNIQYF

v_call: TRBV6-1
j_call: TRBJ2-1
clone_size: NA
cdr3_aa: CASSQTGLSMGEQFF

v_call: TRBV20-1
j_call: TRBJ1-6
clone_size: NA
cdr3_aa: CSASRGSSYNSPLHF

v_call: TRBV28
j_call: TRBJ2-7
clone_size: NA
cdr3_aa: CASSRRTRRPYEQYF

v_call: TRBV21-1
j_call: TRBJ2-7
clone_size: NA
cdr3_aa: CASVPGQISYEQYF

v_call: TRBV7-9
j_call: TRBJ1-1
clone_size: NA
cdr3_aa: CASRPDRENTEAFF

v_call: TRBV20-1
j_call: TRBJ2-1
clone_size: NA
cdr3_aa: CSAPYWGGSSYNEQFF

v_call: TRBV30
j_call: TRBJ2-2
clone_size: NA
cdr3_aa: CAWKQNPNTGELFF

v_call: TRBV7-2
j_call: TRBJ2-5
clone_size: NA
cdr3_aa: CASSFAGTSGGKVETQYF

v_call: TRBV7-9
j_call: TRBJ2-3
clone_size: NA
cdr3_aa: CASNPRGEQGTQYF

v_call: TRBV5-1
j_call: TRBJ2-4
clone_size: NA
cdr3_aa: CASTGEGQNIQYF

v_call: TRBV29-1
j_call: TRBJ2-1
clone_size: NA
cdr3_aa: CSVASGGAAEQFF

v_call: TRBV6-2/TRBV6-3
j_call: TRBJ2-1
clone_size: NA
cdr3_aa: CASSPIMGPYVEQFF

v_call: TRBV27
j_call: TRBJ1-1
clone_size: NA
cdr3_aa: CASSYTGQGLMNTEAFF

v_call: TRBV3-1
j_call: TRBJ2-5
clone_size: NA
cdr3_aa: CASSPLAGKTQYF

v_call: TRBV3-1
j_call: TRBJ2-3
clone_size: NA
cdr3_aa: CASSLMAGGQDTQYF

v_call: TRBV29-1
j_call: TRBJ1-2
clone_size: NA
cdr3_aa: CSAAPPTHYGYTF

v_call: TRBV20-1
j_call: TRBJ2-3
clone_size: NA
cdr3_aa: CSAGTSGSPDTQYF